Shown below are 27 T cell receptor beta chains from a single sample sequenced in a study of blood T cell repertoires in COVID-19. Data came from immunoSEQ multiplex PCR; TCRdb stores just in-frame clones and leaves some out. There are about 190,000 clones in the sample; around 84% occur only once, and 13% to 15% lies in the top ten. Sequenced: peripheral blood. The receptors derive from a young man with active or convalescent COVID-19.

This CDR3 reads CASSLQNSYEQYF. The CDR3 region has the DNA TGTGCCAGCAGCTTACAGAACTCCTACGAGCAGTACTTC. This chain links TRBV5-4 with TRBJ2-7; no clear D gene. The V end lost 2 bases, the J end lost 0 bases, and 6 bases lay between the germline ends. CDR3 length: 13 amino acids. Per the germline V gene, CDR1 is SGHNT and CDR2 is YYREEE (reference sequence). Complete variable domain (other parts from reference TRBV5-4 and TRBJ2-7): ETGVTQSPTHLIKTRGQQVTLRCSSQSGHNTVSWYQQALGQGPQFIFQYYREEENGRGNFPPRFSGLQFPNYSSELNVNALELDDSALYLCASSLQNSYEQYFGPGTRLTVT.

The genes are TRBV9 and TRBJ1-1; D is unresolved. This CDR3 comprises 16 residues. V was pared by 4 bases and J by 11 bases, with 27 bases between. Germline lookup yields CDR1 SGDLS and CDR2 YYNGEE. Here the CDR3 reads CASSIEPAGDPLGAFF. CDR3 nucleotide sequence: TGTGCCAGCAGCATCGAACCCGCGGGAGATCCCCTGGGGGCTTTCTTT.

The gene calls are TRBV9 and TRBJ2-3; no definite D call. The CDR3 is 15 amino acids. Germline V gene sequence: CDR1 SGDLS, CDR2 YYNGEE. Trimming stripped 0 bases from V and 0 bases from J, with 8 bases between. The CDR3 sequence is CASSVAGPSTDTQYF. Written as DNA, the CDR3 is TGTGCCAGCAGCGTAGCGGGTCCTAGCACAGATACGCAGTATTTT.

This chain joins TRBV18 and TRBJ1-1, with no clear D. CDR1 is KGHSH and CDR2 is LQKENI in the germline V gene. The CDR3 is made up of 14 amino acids. The V and J ends lost 2 bases and 2 bases respectively, with 9 bases between them. As DNA, the CDR3 is TGTGCCAGCTCACCAAAGGTGGGCAACACTGAAGCTTTCTTT. It encodes CASSPKVGNTEAFF. Full variable domain (outside the CDR3, taken from reference TRBV18 and TRBJ1-1): NAGVMQNPRHLVRRRGQEARLRCSPMKGHSHVYWYRQLPEEGLKFMVYLQKENIIDESGMPKERFSAEFPKEGPSILRIQQVVRGDSAAYFCASSPKVGNTEAFFGQGTRLTVV.

In nucleotides, the CDR3 is TGCGCCAGCAGCTCGAAAAGAGGGACAGGGCCCCAAGAGACCCAGTACTTC. Translated, it gives CASSSKRGTGPQETQYF. V is TRBV5-1 and J is TRBJ2-5, with 9 nucleotides matching TRBD1. V was clipped by 3 bases and J by 1 base; unmatched bases: 10. The CDR3 extends over 17 amino acids. Germline V lookup: CDR1 SGHRS, CDR2 YFSETQ.

The CDR3 region is CASSVKSGDSPLHF. In nucleotides, the CDR3 is TGTGCCAGCAGCGTAAAGTCGGGGGATTCACCCCTCCACTTT. The chain combines TRBV9 with TRBJ1-6; maybe TRBD1 (5 bases). This CDR3 is built from 14 residues. V dropped 1 base and J dropped 8 bases, with 10 bases sitting between them. Germline-derived CDR1 and CDR2 are SGDLS and YYNGEE.

This clone was observed a handful of times. V is TRBV5-1 and J is TRBJ1-5, with D uncertain. Germline CDR1 is SGHRS and CDR2 is YFSETQ. CDR3 length: 15 amino acids. The V and J ends lost 0 bases and 0 bases respectively, with 7 bases between them. For the CDR3, the DNA is TGCGCCAGCAGCTTGGCGCCGGTTAGCAATCAGCCCCAGCATTTT. Amino acid sequence: CASSLAPVSNQPQHF.

V usage is TRBV29-1 and J usage is TRBJ2-2; 7 bases agree with TRBD1. V trimming: 4 bases; J trimming: 3 bases; junction bases outside the gene matches: 5. The CDR3 is 14 residues long. Germline V gene sequence: CDR1 SQVTM, CDR2 ANQGSEA. The CDR3 DNA reads as TGCAGCGTTGGGACAGGACCCTACACCGGGGAGCTGTTTTTT. This translates into CSVGTGPYTGELFF.

The chain uses TRBV2 and TRBJ2-5; 7 bases line up with TRBD1. Looked up from germline, CDR1 is SNHLY and CDR2 is FYNNEI. The CDR3 is 14 amino acids. V lost 9 bases to trimming and J lost 3 bases; unmatched junction nucleotides: 10. CDR3 protein: CASKDGTAEETQYF. The CDR3 nucleotides are TGTGCCAGTAAAGACGGGACAGCCGAAGAGACCCAGTACTTC. The whole variable domain, filled in from reference TRBV2 and TRBJ2-5, reads EPEVTQTPSHQVTQMGQEVILRCVPISNHLYFYWYRQILGQKVEFLVSFYNNEISEKSEIFDDQFSVERPDGSNFTLKIRSTKLEDSAMYFCASKDGTAEETQYFGPGTRLLVL.

The chain joins TRBV6-5 to TRBJ2-3, with TRBD2 matching 7 bases. The germline V gene has CDR1 MNHEY and CDR2 SVGAGI. V shed 11 bases, J shed 3 bases, and the junction held 11 bases outside the gene matches. The CDR3 contains 14 residues. The CDR3 protein is CAVKRGETTDTQYF. CDR3 DNA: TGTGCCGTAAAACGGGGGGAGACAACAGATACGCAGTATTTT.

This chain's CDR3 is CASSGVQRSGNTIYF. The CDR3 bases are TGCGCCAGCAGTGGGGTCCAGCGCTCTGGAAACACCATATATTTT. The J gene is TRBJ1-3, the V gene TRBV10-2; no firm D call. V was trimmed by 4 bases and J by 0 bases, leaving 10 bases between them. Germline assignment: CDR1 WSHSY and CDR2 SAAADI. CDR3 size: 15 residues.

The chain employs TRBV7-6 and TRBJ2-2, with TRBD1 matching 10 bases. The CDR3 has 15 residues. Trimming took 8 bases from V and 4 from J; bases not matched to a gene: 7. Germline CDR1 SGHVS, CDR2 FNYEAQ. Written as DNA, the CDR3 is TGTGCCAGCCGCCCCGGGACAGGGGTCACCGGGGAGCTGTTTTTT. Translating it yields CASRPGTGVTGELFF.

Points on this clone: Within the sample, other DNA sequences also encode this same CDR3. V gene TRBV28 combines with J gene TRBJ1-2; 10 positions agree with TRBD1. CDR3 size: 15 residues. Trimming took 5 bases from V and 2 from J; bases not matched to a gene: 5. Germline V gene sequence: CDR1 MDHEN, CDR2 SYDVKM. CDR3 bases: TGTGCCAGCAGTCCGGGGACAGGGGCGAACTATGGCTACACCTTC. Amino acids: CASSPGTGANYGYTF.

This chain joins TRBV27 and TRBJ1-2; 10 nucleotides align to TRBD1. This CDR3 spans 13 amino acids. The V and J ends lost 5 bases and 8 bases, in that order; junction bases with no gene match: 5. The germline V gene encodes CDR1 MNHEY and CDR2 SMNVEV (reference sequence). The CDR3, as DNA: TGTGCCAGCAGTCGCCGACAGGGGGCCGGCTACACCTTC. Translating it yields CASSRRQGAGYTF.

The gene calls are TRBV9 and TRBJ2-1, with 16 bases matching TRBD2. The CDR3 runs to 20 residues. Looked up from germline, CDR1 is SGDLS and CDR2 is YYNGEE. V was clipped by 0 bases and J by 4 bases; unmatched bases: 10. The CDR3 region is CASSVGGLAGGPGPYNEQFF. CDR3 nucleotides: TGTGCCAGCAGCGTAGGGGGACTAGCGGGAGGGCCGGGACCTTACAATGAGCAGTTCTTC.

This chain links TRBV2 with TRBJ2-2, with D uncertain. Trimming left V 2 bases short and J 4 bases short, with 17 bases between. This CDR3 spans 17 amino acids. Germline V CDR1 and CDR2: SNHLY, FYNNEI. The CDR3 bases are TGTGCCAGCAGTGAATCTGGCCGCCGCCGGAGCACCGGGGAGCTGTTTTTT. Amino acid sequence: CASSESGRRRSTGELFF.

This clone appeared once. V usage is TRBV14 and J usage is TRBJ2-2; weak D call: TRBD1 (6 bases). The V gene's germline CDR1 is SGHDN and CDR2 FVKESK. The CDR3 runs to 18 residues. V shed 4 bases and J shed 5 bases, with 23 bases lying between them. The CDR3 here is CASSRKLGYEGDTGELFF. CDR3 sequence (DNA): TGTGCCAGCAGCCGGAAACTGGGTTACGAGGGGGATACCGGGGAGCTGTTTTTT.

The rearrangement uses TRBV5-4 and TRBJ2-5; no reliable D call. The germline V gene encodes CDR1 SGHNT and CDR2 YYREEE (reference sequence). Between the trimmed V and J ends, which lost 5 bases and 0 bases, there was a span of 5 bases. The CDR3 extends over 12 amino acids. CDR3 protein: CASSSYQETQYF. In DNA form, the CDR3 reads TGTGCCAGCAGTTCGTACCAAGAGACCCAGTACTTC.

The chain is built from TRBV7-9 and TRBJ1-6; TRBD1 is a possible D gene (6 bases). Trimming stripped 3 bases from V and 5 bases from J, with 8 bases between. There are 14 residues in the CDR3. Germline V CDR1 and CDR2: SEHNR, FQNEAQ (reference sequence). In nucleotides, the CDR3 is TGTGCCAGCAGCTTGTGGGACAATAATTCACCCCTCCACTTT. This gives the protein CASSLWDNNSPLHF.

The chain uses TRBV7-2 and TRBJ1-2; 7 bases map to TRBD1. The CDR3 spans 15 residues. The trim removed 7 bases at V and 4 bases at J, leaving 12 bases unmatched. Germline CDR1 and CDR2: SGHTA and FQGNSA. This CDR3 reads CASTIQQGSGYGYTF. The CDR3 DNA follows: TGTGCCAGCACCATCCAACAGGGGTCGGGCTATGGCTACACCTTC.

The V and J genes are TRBV5-1 and TRBJ2-2; 7 nucleotides agree with TRBD1. Germline V gene lookup returns CDR1 SGHRS and CDR2 YFSETQ. With 2 bases clipped from V and 5 bases from J, the junction kept 3 bases outside the gene matches. The CDR3 has 14 amino acids. The CDR3 nucleotides read TGCGCCAGCAGCTTAACACAGGGGACCGGGGAGCTGTTTTTT. Amino acid sequence: CASSLTQGTGELFF.

This clone was observed a few times. This sequence joins TRBV1 and TRBJ2-2; the table's D call of TRBD1 was not tested on the DNA. TRBV1 is marked as a pseudogene. The CDR3 totals 14 residues. CDR3 loop: CTSSLRDRSGELFF. Written as DNA, the CDR3 is TGCACCAGCAGCTTGCGGGACAGATCCGGGGAGCTGTTTTTT.

The V call is TRBV2, the J call TRBJ2-7; D may be TRBD1 (5 bases). V lost 7 bases and J lost 3, with 13 bases in between. Germline CDR1 reads SNHLY; CDR2 reads FYNNEI. The CDR3 has 13 residues. DNA for the CDR3: TGTGCCAGCAAGCCCCGACAGATCTACGAGCAGTACGTC. As protein: CASKPRQIYEQYV.

The chain uses TRBV30 and TRBJ1-2; no reliable D call. The germline gives CDR1 GTSNPN, CDR2 SVGIG (reference sequence). V dropped 2 bases and J dropped 3 bases, with 13 bases sitting between them. This CDR3 has 14 amino acids. The CDR3 protein is CAWSFSGFDYGYTF. DNA of the CDR3: TGTGCCTGGAGTTTCTCGGGATTCGACTATGGCTACACCTTC.

V gene TRBV19 combines with J gene TRBJ2-1; 7 nucleotides match TRBD2. V gave up 4 bases and J gave up 2 bases; unmatched junction bases: 5. The CDR3 has 15 residues. CDR1 is LNHDA and CDR2 is SQIVND in the germline V gene (reference sequence). In DNA, the CDR3 is TGTGCCAGTAGTACCCCGGGGGGACCCTACAATGAGCAGTTCTTC. It specifies CASSTPGGPYNEQFF.

This chain uses TRBV7-6 with TRBJ2-7; D might be TRBD2 (6 bases). The CDR3 is 14 amino acids. The V gene's germline CDR1 is SGHVS and CDR2 FNYEAQ. Trimming removed 3 bases from V and 4 bases from J, with 13 bases in between. The chain's CDR3 is CASSFGTGGYEQYF. CDR3 DNA: TGTGCCAGCAGCTTTGGGACTGGGGGTTACGAGCAGTACTTC.

This clone was seen just once. CDR3 coding DNA: TGCGCCCGCGGGCGGGGGGCGGGGGGCGGCGCAGATACGCAGTATTTT. Encoded protein: CARGRGAGGGADTQYF. The J gene is TRBJ2-3, the V gene TRBV10-2, with 8 bases aligning to TRBD2. Germline CDR1 reads WSHSY; CDR2 reads SAAADI. The CDR3 has 16 amino acids. The V and J ends lost 11 bases and 4 bases, in that order; junction bases with no gene match: 17.